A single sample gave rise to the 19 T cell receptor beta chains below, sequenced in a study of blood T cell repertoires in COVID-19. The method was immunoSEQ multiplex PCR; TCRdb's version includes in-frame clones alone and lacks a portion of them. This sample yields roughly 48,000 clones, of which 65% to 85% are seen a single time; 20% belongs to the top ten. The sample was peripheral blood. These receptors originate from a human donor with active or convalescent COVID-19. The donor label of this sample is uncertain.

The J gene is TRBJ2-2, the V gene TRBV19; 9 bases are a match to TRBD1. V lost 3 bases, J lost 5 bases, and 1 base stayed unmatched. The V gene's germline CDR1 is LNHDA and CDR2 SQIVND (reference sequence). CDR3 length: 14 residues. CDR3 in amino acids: CASSIGQGTGELFF. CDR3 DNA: TGTGCCAGTAGTATTGGACAGGGGACCGGGGAGCTGTTTTTT. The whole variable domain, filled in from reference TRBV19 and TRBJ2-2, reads DGGITQSPKYLFRKEGQNVTLSCEQNLNHDAMYWYRQDPGQGLRLIYYSQIVNDFQKGDIAEGYSVSREKKESFPLTVTSAQKNPTAFYLCASSIGQGTGELFFGEGSRLTVL.

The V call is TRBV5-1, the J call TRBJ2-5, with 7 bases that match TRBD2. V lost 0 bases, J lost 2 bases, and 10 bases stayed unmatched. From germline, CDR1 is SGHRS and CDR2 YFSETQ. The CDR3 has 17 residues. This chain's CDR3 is CASSLALAGAVQETQYF. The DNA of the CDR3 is TGCGCCAGCAGCTTGGCACTGGCGGGAGCTGTTCAAGAGACCCAGTACTTC.

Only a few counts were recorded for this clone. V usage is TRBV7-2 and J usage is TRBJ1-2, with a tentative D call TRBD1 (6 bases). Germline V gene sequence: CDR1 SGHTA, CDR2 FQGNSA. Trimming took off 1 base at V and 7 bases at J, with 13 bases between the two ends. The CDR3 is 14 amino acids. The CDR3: CASSLDGQTGGYTF. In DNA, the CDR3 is TGTGCCAGCAGCTTAGACGGACAGACCGGTGGCTACACCTTC.

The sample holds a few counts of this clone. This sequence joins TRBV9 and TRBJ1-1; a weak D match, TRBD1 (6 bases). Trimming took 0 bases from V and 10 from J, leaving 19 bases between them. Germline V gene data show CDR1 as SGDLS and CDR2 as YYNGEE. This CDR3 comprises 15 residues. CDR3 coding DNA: TGTGCCAGCAGCGTAGCCCCGGACAGCAGTCGGGGAGCTTTCTTT. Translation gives CASSVAPDSSRGAFF.

The CDR3 reads CATSGNRGRFEQYF. The CDR3 nucleotides read TGTGCCACCAGTGGTAACAGGGGGCGATTCGAGCAGTACTTC. V and J are TRBV24-1 and TRBJ2-7; 9 nucleotides line up with TRBD1. CDR1 and CDR2 from the germline V gene are KGHDR and SFDVKD. The J segment lost 6 bases and the V segment lost 5 bases, leaving 7 bases of the junction unmatched. This CDR3 is built from 14 residues.

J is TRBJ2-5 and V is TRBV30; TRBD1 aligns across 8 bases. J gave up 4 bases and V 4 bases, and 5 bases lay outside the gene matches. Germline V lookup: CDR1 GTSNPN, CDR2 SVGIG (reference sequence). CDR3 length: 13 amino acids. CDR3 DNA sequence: TGTGCCTGGAATGGACAGGGAGCAGAGACCCAGTACTTC. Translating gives CAWNGQGAETQYF.

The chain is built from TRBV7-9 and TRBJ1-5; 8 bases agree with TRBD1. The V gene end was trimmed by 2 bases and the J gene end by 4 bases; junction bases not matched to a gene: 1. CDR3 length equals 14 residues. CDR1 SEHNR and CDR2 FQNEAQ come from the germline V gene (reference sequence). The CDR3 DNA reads TGTGCCAGCAGCTTAACAGGGGGAAATCAGCCCCAGCATTTT. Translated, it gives CASSLTGGNQPQHF.

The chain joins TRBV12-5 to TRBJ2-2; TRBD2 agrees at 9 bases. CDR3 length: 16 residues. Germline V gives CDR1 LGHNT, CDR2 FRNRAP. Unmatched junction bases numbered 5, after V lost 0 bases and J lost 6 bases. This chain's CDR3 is CASGLVGTSRSGELFF. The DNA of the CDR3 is TGTGCTAGTGGTTTGGTGGGGACTAGCCGCTCCGGGGAGCTGTTTTTT.

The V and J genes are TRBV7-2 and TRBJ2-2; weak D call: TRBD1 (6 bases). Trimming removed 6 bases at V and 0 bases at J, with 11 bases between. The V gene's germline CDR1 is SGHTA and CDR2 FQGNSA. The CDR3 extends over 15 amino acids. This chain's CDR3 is CASRTGTPNTGELFF. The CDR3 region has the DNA TGTGCCAGCAGAACCGGGACACCGAACACCGGGGAGCTGTTTTTT.

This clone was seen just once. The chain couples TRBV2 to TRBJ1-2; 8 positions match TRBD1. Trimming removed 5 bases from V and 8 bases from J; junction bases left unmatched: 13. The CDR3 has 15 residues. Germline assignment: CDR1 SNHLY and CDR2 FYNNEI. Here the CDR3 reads CASSISTGANRGYTF. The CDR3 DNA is TGTGCCAGCAGTATATCGACAGGGGCGAATAGAGGCTACACCTTC.

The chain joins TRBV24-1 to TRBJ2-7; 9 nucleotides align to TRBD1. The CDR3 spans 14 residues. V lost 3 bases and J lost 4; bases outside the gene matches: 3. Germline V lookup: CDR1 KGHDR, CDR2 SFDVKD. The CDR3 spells CATSDPGTGYEQYF. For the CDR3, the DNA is TGTGCCACCAGTGATCCAGGGACAGGGTACGAGCAGTACTTC.

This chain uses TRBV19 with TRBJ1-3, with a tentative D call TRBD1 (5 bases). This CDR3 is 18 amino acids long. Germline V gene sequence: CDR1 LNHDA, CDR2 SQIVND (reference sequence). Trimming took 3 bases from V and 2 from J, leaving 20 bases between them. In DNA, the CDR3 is TGTGCCAGTAGTATGGCGGGGACGCGGGTAAAGACTGGAAACACCATATATTTT. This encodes CASSMAGTRVKTGNTIYF. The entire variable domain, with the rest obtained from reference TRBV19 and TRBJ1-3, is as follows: DGGITQSPKYLFRKEGQNVTLSCEQNLNHDAMYWYRQDPGQGLRLIYYSQIVNDFQKGDIAEGYSVSREKKESFPLTVTSAQKNPTAFYLCASSMAGTRVKTGNTIYFGEGSWLTVV.

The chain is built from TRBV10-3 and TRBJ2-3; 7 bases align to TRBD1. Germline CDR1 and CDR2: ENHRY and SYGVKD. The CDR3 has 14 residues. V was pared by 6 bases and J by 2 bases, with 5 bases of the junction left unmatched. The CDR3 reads CAISRDSLTDTQYF. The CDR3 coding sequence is TGTGCCATCAGCCGGGACAGCCTCACAGATACGCAGTATTTT.

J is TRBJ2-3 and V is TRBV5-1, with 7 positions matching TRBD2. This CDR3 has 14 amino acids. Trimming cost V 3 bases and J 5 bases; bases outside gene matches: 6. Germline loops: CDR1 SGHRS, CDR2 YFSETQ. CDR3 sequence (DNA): TGCGCCAGCAGCTCGAGACTAGCAGAAGATACGCAGTATTTT. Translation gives CASSSRLAEDTQYF.

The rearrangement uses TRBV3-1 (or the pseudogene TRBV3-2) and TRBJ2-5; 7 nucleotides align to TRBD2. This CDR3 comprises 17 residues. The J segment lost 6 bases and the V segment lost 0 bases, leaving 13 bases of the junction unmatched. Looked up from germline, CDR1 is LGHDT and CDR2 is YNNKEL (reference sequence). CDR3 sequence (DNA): TGTGCCAGCAGCCAAGACGCCGGCCGGGAGGCCGGAAAGACCCAGTACTTC. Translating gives CASSQDAGREAGKTQYF.

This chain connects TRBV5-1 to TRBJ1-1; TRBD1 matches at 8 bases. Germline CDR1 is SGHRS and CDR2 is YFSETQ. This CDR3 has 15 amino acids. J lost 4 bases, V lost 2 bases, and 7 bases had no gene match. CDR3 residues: CASSFLPGQVTEAFF. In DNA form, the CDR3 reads TGCGCCAGCAGCTTTTTACCGGGACAGGTCACTGAAGCTTTCTTT.

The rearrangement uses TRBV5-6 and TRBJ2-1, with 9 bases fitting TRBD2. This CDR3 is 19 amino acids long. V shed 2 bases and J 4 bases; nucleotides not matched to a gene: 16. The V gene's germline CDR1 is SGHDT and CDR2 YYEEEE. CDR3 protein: CASSLPAGGIGREYNEQFF. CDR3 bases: TGTGCCAGCAGCTTACCAGCGGGAGGTATAGGGCGGGAGTACAATGAGCAGTTCTTC.

CDR3 amino acids: CASSLIPGGVGGQETQYF. The CDR3 DNA is TGTGCCAGCAGCCTCATACCAGGAGGCGTGGGAGGACAAGAGACCCAGTACTTC. The V and J genes are TRBV9 and TRBJ2-5; a possible D gene is TRBD2 (6 bases). The V end lost 4 bases, the J end lost 2 bases, and 24 bases lay between the germline ends. Per the germline V gene, CDR1 is SGDLS and CDR2 is YYNGEE. The CDR3 has 18 amino acids.

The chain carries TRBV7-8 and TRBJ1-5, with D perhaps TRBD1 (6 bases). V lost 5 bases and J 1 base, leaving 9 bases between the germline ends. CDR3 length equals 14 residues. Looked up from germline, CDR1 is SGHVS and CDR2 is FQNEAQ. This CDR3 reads CASSRDRSNQPQHF. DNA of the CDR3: TGTGCCAGCAGCCGAGACAGGAGCAATCAGCCCCAGCATTTT. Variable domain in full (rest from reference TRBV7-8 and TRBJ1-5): GAGVSQSPRYKVAKRGQDVALRCDPISGHVSLFWYQQALGQGPEFLTYFQNEAQLDKSGLPSDRFFAERPEGSVSTLKIQRTQQEDSAVYLCASSRDRSNQPQHFGDGTRLSIL.